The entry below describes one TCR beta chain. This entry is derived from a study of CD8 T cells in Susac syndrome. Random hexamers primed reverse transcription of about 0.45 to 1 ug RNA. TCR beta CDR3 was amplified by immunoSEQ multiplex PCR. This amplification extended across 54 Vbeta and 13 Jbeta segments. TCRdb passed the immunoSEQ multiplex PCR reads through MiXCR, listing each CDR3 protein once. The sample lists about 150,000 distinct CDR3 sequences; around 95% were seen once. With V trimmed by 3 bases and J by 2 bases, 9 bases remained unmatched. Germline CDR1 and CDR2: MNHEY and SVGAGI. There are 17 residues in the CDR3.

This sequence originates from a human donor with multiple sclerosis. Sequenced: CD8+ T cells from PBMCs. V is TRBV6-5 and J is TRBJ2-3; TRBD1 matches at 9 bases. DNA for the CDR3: TGTGCCAGCAGTTATAGTCACTGGGACAGGGACACAGATACGCAGTATTTT. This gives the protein CASSYSHWDRDTDTQYF.